The 3 T cell receptor beta chains below all came from one sample that was sequenced in a study of human T cells and chemical hapten exposure (dated by TCRdb to the early 2020s). In the paper's terms, the time point label means: patch test 3, about 24 weeks after DPC sensitization. Per the publication, the treatment or condition label means: therapeutic diphenylcyclopropenone sensitization with weekly scalp DPC. The receptor library was made with RACE. The listed sequencing device is NextSeq 500. Clones were called with MiXCR by TCRdb after fastp trimmed the public reads at Q25, and only in-frame beta chains were retained. Records with the same CDR3 protein are collapsed into one entry carrying the most frequent genes and DNA. The sample table records about 190,000 distinct CDR3 sequences; about 22% of these occur just once. In total, the top ten clones hold 2.5% of the sample. Sequencing was performed on whole blood, taken in connection with sensitization to the hapten diphenylcyclopropenone (DPC). All receptors come from a woman between 40 and 50 years old with alopecia areata. Some clones in this sample may be carry-over from other donors' samples.

This clonotype was seen only once. The chain couples TRBV16 to TRBJ1-6; D unclear. The CDR3 runs 13 residues. Germline CDR1 reads KGHSY; CDR2 reads FQNENV. The V end lost 6 bases, the J end lost 7 bases, and 10 bases lay between the germline ends. This CDR3 is CASSPSRNSPLHF. Here the CDR3 DNA reads TGTGCCAGCAGTCCATCTCGGAATTCACCCCTCCACTTT. Filled out from reference TRBV16 and TRBJ1-6, the complete variable domain reads GEEVAQTPKHLVRGEGQKAKLYCAPIKGHSYVFWYQQVLKNEFKFLISFQNENVFDETGMPKERFSAKCLPNSPCSLEIQATKLEDSAVYFCASSPSRNSPLHFGNGTRLTVT.

This clonotype was counted only a few times. The V gene is TRBV6-2 or TRBV6-3, the J gene TRBJ2-1; TRBD2 aligns across 9 bases. The CDR3 sequence is 17 residues long. Per germline, CDR1 MNHEY and CDR2 SVGEGT. The V segment lost 5 bases and the J segment 7 bases; nucleotides outside the gene matches: 15. The CDR3 loop reads CASSARLSAGGPNEQFF. CDR3 sequence (DNA): TGTGCCAGCAGTGCCCGACTATCGGCGGGAGGGCCAAATGAGCAGTTCTTC.

This clonotype was picked up a small number of times. This sequence joins TRBV10-3 and TRBJ2-7; 9 nucleotides match TRBD1. With 8 bases clipped from V and 6 bases from J, the junction kept 8 bases outside the gene matches. The CDR3 covers 13 residues. In germline, CDR1 is ENHRY, CDR2 SYGVKD. For the CDR3, the DNA is TGTGCCATCCTAGGGACAGGGTCCCGCGAGCAGTACTTC. The encoded protein is CAILGTGSREQYF.